This entry lists 13 T cell receptor beta chains sequenced from one sample in a study of blood T cell repertoires in COVID-19. Data came from immunoSEQ multiplex PCR; TCRdb stores just in-frame clones and leaves some out. The repertoire consists of roughly 250,000 clones, with about four fifths occurring once and the leading ten covering 15% to 17%. The material sequenced was peripheral blood. Source of these receptors: a person aged 65 to 85 with COVID-19, enrolled during active disease.

The rearrangement uses TRBV6-2 or TRBV6-3 and TRBJ2-2, with TRBD1 as a possible D gene (5 bases). The germline V gene has CDR1 MNHEY and CDR2 SVGEGT. V dropped 6 bases and J dropped 9 bases, with 8 bases sitting between them. This CDR3 is 11 amino acids long. The CDR3 sequence is CASSDRRELFF. The DNA for the CDR3 is TGTGCCAGCAGCGACAGACGGGAGCTGTTTTTT.

This chain joins TRBV6-5 and TRBJ1-1; 7 positions match TRBD1. There are 14 residues in the CDR3. V shed 4 bases and J 5 bases; nucleotides not matched to a gene: 7. Germline CDR1 is MNHEY and CDR2 is SVGAGI. The CDR3 DNA reads as TGTGCCAGCAGTTCCGCTTGGGACAGTACTGAAGCTTTCTTT. It specifies CASSSAWDSTEAFF.

This chain joins TRBV28 and TRBJ1-1; D ambiguous. Germline assignment: CDR1 MDHEN and CDR2 SYDVKM. The CDR3 has 14 amino acids. The ends were cut back, 7 bases at V and 1 base at J, with 13 bases in the middle. Here the CDR3 reads CASTQIRGNTEAFF. DNA for the CDR3: TGTGCCAGCACGCAGATACGGGGGAACACTGAAGCTTTCTTT.

The chain recombines TRBV7-2 with TRBJ2-7; TRBD2 matches at 9 bases. The CDR3 loop spans 15 amino acids. Germline CDR1 is SGHTA and CDR2 is FQGNSA. V shed 4 bases, J shed 2 bases, and the junction held 6 bases outside the gene matches. The DNA of the CDR3 is TGTGCCAGCAGCTCGGGACTAGCTCACGCCTACGAGCAGTACTTC. Protein product: CASSSGLAHAYEQYF.

This clone was counted only a few times. The chain combines TRBV7-2 with TRBJ2-7, with 7 positions matching TRBD2. V was pared by 3 bases and J by 5 bases, with 7 bases of the junction left unmatched. CDR1 is SGHTA and CDR2 is FQGNSA in the germline V gene. CDR3 length: 14 amino acids. CDR3 in DNA: TGTGCCAGCAGCTTTGGCGGGAGTTCCCACGAGCAGTACTTC. Translated: CASSFGGSSHEQYF.

The chain couples TRBV10-3 to TRBJ1-5, with 7 bases that match TRBD1. V gave up 5 bases and J gave up 3 bases; unmatched junction bases: 7. Germline-derived CDR1 and CDR2 are ENHRY and SYGVKD. The CDR3 spans 15 residues. The CDR3 loop reads CAISSDRAFNQPQHF. The CDR3 DNA is TGTGCCATCAGTTCAGACAGGGCCTTCAATCAGCCCCAGCATTTT.

This clone was seen a few times. The V call is TRBV7-9, the J call TRBJ2-2; maybe TRBD2 (6 bases). Germline CDR1 reads SEHNR; CDR2 reads FQNEAQ (reference sequence). V lost 5 bases to trimming and J lost 4 bases, with 14 bases between them. The CDR3 spans 15 residues. The CDR3 sequence is CASSKGRGGTGELFF. In DNA form, the CDR3 reads TGTGCCAGCAGCAAGGGGCGGGGCGGCACCGGGGAGCTGTTTTTT. Variable domain in full (rest from reference TRBV7-9 and TRBJ2-2): DTGVSQNPRHKITKRGQNVTFRCDPISEHNRLYWYRQTLGQGPEFLTYFQNEAQLEKSRLLSDRFSAERPKGSFSTLEIQRTEQGDSAMYLCASSKGRGGTGELFFGEGSRLTVL.

The chain employs TRBV7-3 and TRBJ1-2, with 9 bases aligning to TRBD1. The germline CDR1 and CDR2 sequences are SGHTA and FQGTGA. The CDR3 is 15 residues long. Trimming at V came to 6 bases and at J to 3 bases, leaving 8 bases not matched to a gene. Here the CDR3 reads CASSYTRQGDYGYTF. The DNA for the CDR3 is TGTGCCAGCAGTTATACCAGACAGGGGGACTATGGCTACACCTTC.

This clone was observed a single time. The genes are TRBV24-1 and TRBJ2-5; no reliable D call. Germline V lookup: CDR1 KGHDR, CDR2 SFDVKD. The V gene lost 4 bases and the J gene lost 3 bases, with 11 bases spanning the gap. The CDR3 is 14 residues long. The CDR3 sequence: CATSDSGLEETQYF. The DNA for the CDR3 is TGTGCCACCAGTGACTCCGGTTTAGAAGAGACCCAGTACTTC.

This clone was observed once. The gene calls are TRBV28 and TRBJ1-5; D gene ambiguous. The CDR3 runs 16 residues. Germline V gene sequence: CDR1 MDHEN, CDR2 SYDVKM. The V end lost 5 bases, the J end lost 0 bases, and 14 bases lay between the germline ends. CDR3 residues: CASSHPRQVSNQPQHF. For the CDR3, the DNA is TGTGCCAGCAGTCACCCCCGGCAGGTTAGCAATCAGCCCCAGCATTTT.

The V call is TRBV30, the J call TRBJ1-1; D unclear. CDR3 size: 13 residues. The germline CDR1 and CDR2 sequences are GTSNPN and SVGIG (reference sequence). This CDR3 is CAVRQSRGTEAFF. As DNA, the CDR3 is TGTGCAGTGCGCCAGTCTCGGGGCACTGAAGCTTTCTTT.

This chain joins TRBV20-1 and TRBJ1-1; no clear D. Trimming took off 3 bases at V and 3 bases at J, with 20 bases between the two ends. The germline CDR1 and CDR2 sequences are DFQATT and SNEGSKA (reference sequence). This CDR3 contains 16 residues. CDR3 protein: CSASPGLGIKDTEAFF. The CDR3 region has the DNA TGCAGTGCTAGTCCCGGGTTGGGTATTAAGGACACTGAAGCTTTCTTT.

The V and J genes are TRBV28 and TRBJ1-2; perhaps TRBD1 as D (5 bases). CDR1 is MDHEN, CDR2 SYDVKM, per germline. V gave up 10 bases and J gave up 7 bases, with 22 bases separating them. The CDR3 sequence is 14 residues long. The CDR3 loop reads CAIQGELTLGGYTF. The CDR3 DNA sequence: TGTGCCATTCAGGGTGAGCTGACCCTAGGTGGCTACACCTTC.